The 27 T cell receptor beta chains listed next were all sequenced from one sample in a study of shared clonotypes between healthy human individuals. Produced via immunoSEQ multiplex PCR; TCRdb's table is partial and in-frame only. Among 400,000 or so clones listed, around 96% were seen once. The material sequenced was memory CD8+ T cells sorted from blood. Stated subset: CD45RO+ cells pooled with CCR7-negative TemRA cells. Receptors were obtained from a man aged 25-40 years in good health.

This chain connects TRBV6-5 to TRBJ2-7; 10 nucleotides agree with TRBD1. This CDR3 has 15 amino acids. Germline CDR1 reads MNHEY; CDR2 reads SVGAGI. The V segment lost 4 bases and the J segment 3 bases; nucleotides outside the gene matches: 6. Here the CDR3 reads CASSLTGGADYEQYF. The CDR3 bases are TGTGCCAGCAGTTTGACAGGGGGCGCCGACTACGAGCAGTACTTC.

The chain combines TRBV10-1 with TRBJ1-6; unclear D gene. Germline V gene lookup returns CDR1 WNHNN and CDR2 SYGVQD (reference sequence). Trimming shortened V by 7 bases and J by 17 bases, and 6 bases separated the two germline ends. The CDR3 runs to 8 residues. CDR3 sequence: CASNRVHF. The CDR3 DNA reads TGCGCCAGCAATAGGGTCCACTTT.

This chain uses TRBV13 with TRBJ1-4; perhaps TRBD1 as D (5 bases). CDR1 PRHDT and CDR2 FYEKMQ come from the germline V gene (reference sequence). V lost 3 bases, J lost 7 bases, and 15 bases lay in between. This CDR3 is built from 15 residues. The CDR3 sequence is CASSLFPGRGEKLFF. CDR3 nucleotides: TGTGCCAGCAGCTTGTTCCCAGGGAGGGGTGAAAAACTGTTTTTT. The variable domain in full, with the rest retrieved from reference TRBV13 and TRBJ1-4, is AAGVIQSPRHLIKEKRETATLKCYPIPRHDTVYWYQQGPGQDPQFLISFYEKMQSDKGSIPDRFSAQQFSDYHSELNMSSLELGDSALYFCASSLFPGRGEKLFFGSGTQLSVL.

The V gene is TRBV28, the J gene TRBJ2-4; a possible D gene is TRBD2 (6 bases). V lost 6 bases and J lost 5, with 23 bases in between. Germline V gene sequence: CDR1 MDHEN, CDR2 SYDVKM. CDR3 length equals 17 residues. CDR3 coding DNA: TGTGCCAGCAGAAAGAGAGCGGGCCCGACCGTAGAAAACATTCAGTACTTC. Its protein is CASRKRAGPTVENIQYF.

This chain joins TRBV28 and TRBJ1-5, with unresolved D. The germline V and J ends were trimmed by 6 bases and 7 bases, with 10 bases remaining between them. The CDR3 spans 12 residues. Germline CDR1 is MDHEN and CDR2 is SYDVKM. CDR3 protein: CASSLPSQPQHF. The CDR3 DNA reads as TGTGCCAGCAGCCTACCATCACAGCCCCAGCATTTT.

This sequence joins TRBV9 and TRBJ2-2; D is uncertain. This CDR3 spans 15 amino acids. V was pared by 4 bases and J by 1 base, with 11 bases between. Germline assignment: CDR1 SGDLS and CDR2 YYNGEE. CDR3: CASSPRLLNTGELFF. CDR3 DNA sequence: TGTGCCAGCAGCCCTAGGCTCCTGAACACCGGGGAGCTGTTTTTT.

The sample holds a few counts of this clone. The chain links TRBV28 to TRBJ2-1, with D possibly TRBD2 on 6 matching bases. The V and J ends lost 11 bases and 8 bases respectively, with 13 bases between them. This CDR3 is 11 amino acids long. Looked up from germline, CDR1 is MDHEN and CDR2 is SYDVKM. The CDR3 region is CAGRGRDEQFF. CDR3 in DNA: TGTGCCGGGCGGGGACGGGATGAGCAGTTCTTC.

V usage is TRBV14 and J usage is TRBJ2-1, with 8 nucleotides matching TRBD1. V was clipped by 2 bases and J by 6 bases; unmatched bases: 3. This CDR3 spans 14 amino acids. Germline values: CDR1 SGHDN, CDR2 FVKESK. The chain's CDR3 is CASSQLDRANEQFF. The CDR3 DNA reads TGTGCCAGCAGCCAACTGGACAGGGCCAATGAGCAGTTCTTC.

Concerning this clone: Relative to the germline gene, one junction end is altered; a read error may explain this. The V call is TRBV19, the J call TRBJ2-7, with D possibly TRBD1 on 5 matching bases. The germline gives CDR1 LNHDA, CDR2 SQIVND (reference sequence). The CDR3 length is 17 residues. The CDR3 loop is CAGSISTLTGASHEQYF. In DNA, the CDR3 is TGTGCCGGTAGTATTTCTACCCTCACAGGAGCGTCGCACGAGCAGTACTTC.

For this clone: Different DNA sequences within this sample yield the same CDR3. The rearrangement links TRBV5-1 to TRBJ1-1, with D tentatively TRBD1 (5 bases). The CDR3 sequence is 14 residues long. The V gene lost 2 bases and the J gene lost 1 base, with 9 bases spanning the gap. In germline, CDR1 is SGHRS, CDR2 YFSETQ. The CDR3 sequence: CASSFGGGNTEAFF. The CDR3 region has the DNA TGCGCCAGCAGCTTCGGGGGAGGGAACACTGAAGCTTTCTTT.

V and J are TRBV9 and TRBJ2-2, with a possible D match to TRBD2 (5 bases). The germline V gene encodes CDR1 SGDLS and CDR2 YYNGEE. This CDR3 is built from 12 residues. Deletions cut 7 bases from V and 4 bases from J, with 8 bases between. DNA for the CDR3: TGTGCCAGCCTAGCTCCCACCGGGGAGCTGTTTTTT. Translation gives CASLAPTGELFF.

This clone was seen once. The rearrangement uses TRBV6-1 and TRBJ2-7; the D gene is possibly TRBD2 (7 bases). CDR1 is MNHNS and CDR2 is SASEGT in the germline V gene. Trimming took 1 base from V and 2 from J, leaving 12 bases between them. The CDR3 covers 15 residues. As DNA, the CDR3 is TGTGCCAGCAGTGAAGAGGGGGGGGCTACCTACGAGCAGTACTTC. It codes for CASSEEGGATYEQYF.

The CDR3 nucleotides read TGTGCCTGGACAGGGGGCTGGGATGAGCAGTTCTTC. Protein product: CAWTGGWDEQFF. The gene calls are TRBV30 and TRBJ2-1; TRBD1 matches at 8 bases. Looked up from germline, CDR1 is GTSNPN and CDR2 is SVGIG (reference sequence). This CDR3 has 12 amino acids. V trimming: 4 bases; J trimming: 8 bases; junction bases outside the gene matches: 4. The full variable domain, rest sourced from reference TRBV30 and TRBJ2-1, is SQTIHQWPATLVQPVGSPLSLECTVEGTSNPNLYWYRQAAGRGLQLLFYSVGIGQISSEVPQNLSASRPQDRQFILSSKKLLLSDSGFYLCAWTGGWDEQFFGPGTRLTVL.

The chain recombines TRBV5-1 with TRBJ1-4; maybe TRBD1 (6 bases). V was pared by 4 bases and J by 4 bases, with 11 bases between. This CDR3 region has 14 residues. Germline V gene data show CDR1 as SGHRS and CDR2 as YFSETQ. CDR3 region: CASSEDRLNEKLFF. The CDR3 DNA follows: TGCGCCAGCAGCGAGGACAGACTTAATGAAAAACTGTTTTTT.

To note about this clone: The same CDR3 also results from other DNA sequences found in this sample. The chain is built from TRBV5-1 and TRBJ2-1; D remains unclear. The CDR3 is 13 residues long. Between the trimmed V and J ends, which lost 0 bases and 4 bases, there was a span of 5 bases. Germline V gene sequence: CDR1 SGHRS, CDR2 YFSETQ. Written as DNA, the CDR3 is TGCGCCAGCAGCTTGGGGGGATACAATGAGCAGTTCTTC. Protein: CASSLGGYNEQFF.

V and J are TRBV28 and TRBJ2-7; 10 nucleotides match TRBD1. V lost 8 bases and J lost 4; bases outside the gene matches: 5. This CDR3 has 13 residues. Germline CDR1 MDHEN, CDR2 SYDVKM. As DNA, the CDR3 is TGTGCCAGCTCCCGGGACAGGGGTTACGAGCAGTACTTC. This gives the protein CASSRDRGYEQYF.

The chain couples TRBV7-8 to TRBJ2-3; maybe TRBD2 (6 bases). Germline-derived CDR1 and CDR2 are SGHVS and FQNEAQ. V gave up 4 bases and J gave up 2 bases, with 16 bases separating them. CDR3 size: 16 residues. CDR3 sequence (DNA): TGTGCCAGCAGCTCGGACTACCGCCCCGACACAGATACGCAGTATTTT. Translation gives CASSSDYRPDTDTQYF.

V is TRBV5-1 and J is TRBJ2-1, with 8 bases matching TRBD1. CDR3 length equals 16 residues. With V trimmed by 0 bases and J by 3 bases, 5 bases remained unmatched. CDR1 and CDR2 from the germline V gene are SGHRS and YFSETQ. The CDR3 loop is CASSLAYGQGYNEQFF. The CDR3 coding sequence is TGCGCCAGCAGCTTGGCCTATGGACAGGGCTACAATGAGCAGTTCTTC.

This chain uses TRBV6-6 with TRBJ2-1, with D hard to call. V lost 6 bases and J 2 bases, leaving 8 bases between the germline ends. Germline loops: CDR1 MNHNY, CDR2 SVGAGI (reference sequence). The CDR3 covers 13 residues. The CDR3 nucleotides read TGTGCCAGCAGGCAGACCACCTACAATGAGCAGTTCTTC. Translated, it gives CASRQTTYNEQFF.

The rearrangement joins TRBV7-3 to TRBJ2-5, with 7 nucleotides matching TRBD1. The CDR3 is 14 amino acids. The ends lost 5 bases at V and 1 base at J; junction bases unmatched: 4. The germline V gene encodes CDR1 SGHTA and CDR2 FQGTGA. The CDR3 DNA reads TGTGCCAGCAGCAAGACAGGGATCCAAGAGACCCAGTACTTC. Translated: CASSKTGIQETQYF.

V is TRBV9 and J is TRBJ2-1; D is uncertain. Germline CDR1 and CDR2: SGDLS and YYNGEE. V lost 7 bases, J lost 1 base, and 9 bases lay in between. CDR3 length: 13 amino acids. The CDR3 region is CASAKFSYNEQFF. In DNA, the CDR3 is TGTGCCAGCGCCAAGTTTTCCTACAATGAGCAGTTCTTC.

This sequence joins TRBV20-1 and TRBJ1-2; D not certain. The CDR3 contains 10 residues. Trimming stripped 7 bases from V and 4 bases from J, with 7 bases between. CDR1 and CDR2 (germline): DFQATT, SNEGSKA (reference sequence). The CDR3 loop reads CSVPPYGYTF. CDR3 nucleotide sequence: TGCAGTGTTCCCCCCTATGGCTACACCTTC.

About this clone: This specimen includes other DNA sequences encoding the same CDR3. This chain uses TRBV28 with TRBJ2-1, with D maybe TRBD2 (6 bases). V was cut by 2 bases and J by 0 bases, with 8 bases left in between. This CDR3 contains 15 residues. Germline values: CDR1 MDHEN, CDR2 SYDVKM. The CDR3 DNA sequence: TGTGCCAGCAGTTTAGGGGGGAGCTCCTACAATGAGCAGTTCTTC. It specifies CASSLGGSSYNEQFF.

The chain is built from TRBV27 and TRBJ2-1, with TRBD1 as a possible D gene (5 bases). V dropped 3 bases and J dropped 8 bases, with 11 bases sitting between them. Germline CDR1 and CDR2: MNHEY and SMNVEV (reference sequence). The CDR3 contains 13 residues. This CDR3 is CASSFGYRYEQFF. In nucleotides, the CDR3 is TGTGCCAGCAGTTTCGGGTACAGGTATGAGCAGTTCTTC.

As for this clone: The sample carries other DNA sequences with the same CDR3. V and J are TRBV7-9 and TRBJ2-7, with D perhaps matching TRBD2 (6 bases). This CDR3 is 13 amino acids long. The ends were cut back, 1 base at V and 2 bases at J, with 6 bases in the middle. Germline V gene lookup returns CDR1 SEHNR and CDR2 FQNEAQ (reference sequence). CDR3 loop: CASSLGTTYEQYF. The CDR3 coding sequence is TGTGCCAGCAGCTTAGGGACTACCTACGAGCAGTACTTC.

The V and J genes are TRBV27 and TRBJ2-1; 11 nucleotides agree with TRBD2. Germline loops: CDR1 MNHEY, CDR2 SMNVEV (reference sequence). The CDR3 loop spans 15 amino acids. V lost 3 bases to trimming and J lost 5 bases; unmatched junction nucleotides: 3. In DNA form, the CDR3 reads TGTGCCAGCAGTTTTAGCGGGAGGGCCCACAATGAGCAGTTCTTC. Translation gives CASSFSGRAHNEQFF.

The chain carries TRBV28 and TRBJ2-3; TRBD1 might be the D (6 bases). Trimming cost V 1 base and J 0 bases, with 8 bases left between them. The CDR3 totals 15 residues. The V gene's germline CDR1 is MDHEN and CDR2 SYDVKM. The CDR3 nucleotides read TGTGCCAGCAGTTTATCTGGGGGCAGCACAGATACGCAGTATTTT. As protein: CASSLSGGSTDTQYF.